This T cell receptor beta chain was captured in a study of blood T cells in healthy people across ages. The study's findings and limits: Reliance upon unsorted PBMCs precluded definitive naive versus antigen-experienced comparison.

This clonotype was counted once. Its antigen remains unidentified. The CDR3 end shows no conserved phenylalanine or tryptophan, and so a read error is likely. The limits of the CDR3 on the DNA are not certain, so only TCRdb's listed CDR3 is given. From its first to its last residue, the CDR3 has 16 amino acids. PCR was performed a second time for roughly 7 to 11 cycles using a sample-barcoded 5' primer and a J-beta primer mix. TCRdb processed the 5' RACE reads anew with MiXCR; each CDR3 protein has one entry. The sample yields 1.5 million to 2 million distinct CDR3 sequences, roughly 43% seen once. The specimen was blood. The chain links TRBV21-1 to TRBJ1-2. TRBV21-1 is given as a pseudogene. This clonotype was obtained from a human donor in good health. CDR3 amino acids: CASSKVIAPLPDGYTY.